In its sample, the clone carrying this T cell receptor (beta chain) was seen many times. As yet, its antigen is unknown. These data belong to a study of CD8+CD57+ T cells in acquired aplastic anemia. Study background: The study obtained an average of about 3.4 ug of DNA from sorted CD4+ and CD8+ cells.

Genomic DNA templated the TCR beta VDJ and CDR3 profiling. From the reads, TCRdb called clonotypes with MiXCR, one entry per CDR3 protein. The repertoire holds 210,000 or so distinct CDR3 sequences, with under 50% as singletons. Study conclusions and caveats: Significant differences in CD8+ Simpson's diversity were not observed between patients and controls.

Before being chosen for sequencing, patients had shown CD8+CD57+ cell expansion by flow cytometry. The patients all had a severe acquired aplastic anemia diagnosis. Prior therapy had not been administered to any patient at the time of blood sampling. Germline lookup yields CDR1 DFQATT and CDR2 SNEGSKA (reference sequence). There are 14 residues in the CDR3. The V and J ends lost 0 bases and 4 bases, in that order; junction bases with no gene match: 5. The clonotype originates from a human donor with aplastic anemia. The V call is TRBV20-1, the J call TRBJ1-2, with 7 nucleotides matching TRBD1. Sequencing was carried out using sorted CD4+, CD8+, or CD8+CD57+ T cells (not recorded which) from PBMCs. The DNA of the CDR3 is TGCAGTGCTAGAGATGCCGGACAGGTCTATGGCTACACCTTC. Translated, it gives CSARDAGQVYGYTF.